These 3 T cell receptor beta chains were all obtained from the same sample, sequenced in a study of blood T cells in healthy people across ages. The authors ran a second PCR of roughly 6 to 12 cycles using a sample-barcoded 5' primer and a J-beta primer mix. MiXCR, run by TCRdb on the 5' RACE reads, gives a single entry per CDR3 protein. The sample yields about 1,500,000 distinct CDR3 sequences, approximately 28% seen once. Sequencing was carried out using blood. These receptors all come from a woman between 25 and 40 years old in good health.

The chain combines TRBV27 with TRBJ2-7; D might be TRBD2 (5 bases). CDR1 and CDR2 (germline): MNHEY, SMNVEV (reference sequence). Trimming left V 6 bases short and J 6 bases short, with 15 bases between. This CDR3 has 13 residues. The CDR3 nucleotides are TGTGCCAGCAGCCTCGGAGGTTGGGGCGAGCAGTACTTC. Encoded protein: CASSLGGWGEQYF.

The rearrangement joins TRBV27 to TRBJ2-7; 7 nucleotides line up with TRBD1. With 8 bases clipped from V and 6 bases from J, the junction kept 10 bases outside the gene matches. CDR3 length: 13 residues. Germline assignment: CDR1 MNHEY and CDR2 SMNVEV (reference sequence). The CDR3 DNA reads TGTGCCAGCGGGCGACAGGGCTCTAGCGAGCAGTACTTC. Protein product: CASGRQGSSEQYF.

This clonotype turned up a few times. CDR3 loop: CASYDLNEKLFF. The CDR3 region has the DNA TGTGCCAGCTACGATTTGAATGAAAAACTGTTTTTT. The chain recombines TRBV2 with TRBJ1-4, with D unclear. CDR1 and CDR2 from the germline V gene are SNHLY and FYNNEI. This CDR3 contains 12 residues. The V end was cut by 8 bases, the J end by 5 bases, with 9 bases between.